Presented here are 29 T cell receptor beta chains from one specimen sequenced in a study of cytomegalovirus exposure and HLA in healthy donors. 60 Vbeta and 13 Jbeta primers were used in PCR. Some clones are missing from TCRdb's copy, which holds only in-frame ones; the method was immunoSEQ multiplex PCR. Of approximately 82,000 clones listed, about 9.5% are singletons. The sequenced sample consisted of PBMCs. These TCRs come from a man aged 55 to 70 in good health and CMV-seropositive.

In this sample, this clone turned up a few times. CDR3: CASSPLDSGRPGTGELFF. In nucleotides, the CDR3 is TGTGCCAGCAGCCCTTTGGATAGCGGGAGGCCCGGCACCGGGGAGCTGTTTTTT. This chain uses TRBV9 with TRBJ2-2; 10 bases agree with TRBD2. Germline CDR1 reads SGDLS; CDR2 reads YYNGEE. The junction had 13 bases not matched to a gene; V was cut back by 4 bases and J by 4 bases. CDR3 length: 18 amino acids.

The chain carries TRBV5-4 and TRBJ2-2; 8 bases map to TRBD1. Germline CDR1 SGHNT, CDR2 YYREEE (reference sequence). The length of the CDR3 is 16 residues. The V and J ends lost 2 bases and 2 bases, in that order; junction bases with no gene match: 5. The CDR3: CASSFDRGPNTGELFF. Here the CDR3 DNA reads TGTGCCAGCAGCTTTGACAGGGGACCTAACACCGGGGAGCTGTTTTTT.

V gene TRBV5-4 combines with J gene TRBJ2-3; 7 positions agree with TRBD2. The CDR3 is 15 amino acids. V was pared by 4 bases and J by 0 bases, with 5 bases of the junction left unmatched. Per the germline V gene, CDR1 is SGHNT and CDR2 is YYREEE (reference sequence). The CDR3 sequence is CASSPGLHSTDTQYF. The CDR3 DNA reads TGTGCCAGCAGCCCGGGACTACATAGCACAGATACGCAGTATTTT. The variable domain in full, with the rest retrieved from reference TRBV5-4 and TRBJ2-3, is ETGVTQSPTHLIKTRGQQVTLRCSSQSGHNTVSWYQQALGQGPQFIFQYYREEENGRGNFPPRFSGLQFPNYSSELNVNALELDDSALYLCASSPGLHSTDTQYFGPGTRLTVL.

This clone showed up just once. The V and J genes are TRBV30 and TRBJ1-2, with D unresolved. CDR3 length: 13 residues. CDR1 is GTSNPN, CDR2 SVGIG, per germline (reference sequence). The V gene lost 4 bases and the J gene lost 8 bases, with 17 bases spanning the gap. As DNA, the CDR3 is TGTGCCTGGATGGGAGGGCCCCTATGGGGCTACACCTTC. Encoded protein: CAWMGGPLWGYTF.

This clone was observed a few times. The chain has TRBV4-1 and TRBJ2-3; TRBD2 might be the D (5 bases). Germline V gene lookup returns CDR1 MGHRA and CDR2 YSYEKL. The ends were cut back, 4 bases at V and 5 bases at J, with 22 bases in the middle. The CDR3 totals 17 residues. CDR3 sequence reads: CASSRAPRATRGDTQYF. The DNA for the CDR3 is TGCGCCAGCAGCCGGGCTCCGAGGGCCACCCGAGGAGATACGCAGTATTTT.

The V call is TRBV7-8, the J call TRBJ2-1; possible D gene TRBD2, 6 bases. The ends were cut back, 5 bases at V and 6 bases at J, with 17 bases in the middle. Germline assignment: CDR1 SGHVS and CDR2 FQNEAQ. The CDR3 runs to 15 residues. The CDR3, as DNA: TGTGCCAGCAGCCCCCGGAGGGAGCTTGGCAATGAGCAGTTCTTC. This gives the protein CASSPRRELGNEQFF.

The J gene is TRBJ2-7, the V gene TRBV30, with D possibly matching TRBD2 (5 bases). Germline values: CDR1 GTSNPN, CDR2 SVGIG (reference sequence). The CDR3 extends over 11 amino acids. Trimming removed 5 bases at V and 4 bases at J, with 9 bases between. The CDR3 spells CAWDYQYEQYF. The CDR3 nucleotides are TGTGCCTGGGACTACCAATACGAGCAGTACTTC.

This clone was detected only a few times. The gene calls are TRBV6-6 and TRBJ2-1; 11 bases agree with TRBD2. The ends lost 10 bases at V and 8 bases at J; junction bases unmatched: 16. The CDR3 length is 16 residues. Germline V gene sequence: CDR1 MNHNY, CDR2 SVGAGI (reference sequence). This chain's CDR3 is CATIKGIAGGRYEQFF. The CDR3 DNA reads as TGTGCCACTATAAAAGGGATAGCGGGAGGGCGTTATGAGCAGTTCTTC.

The CDR3 nucleotides read TGCGCCAGCAGCTTGGTATCCGGGGGAGCCCTTCAAGAGACCCAGTACTTC. Translating gives CASSLVSGGALQETQYF. V is TRBV5-1 and J is TRBJ2-5, with D possibly matching TRBD2 (6 bases). CDR3 length equals 17 residues. Germline CDR1 reads SGHRS; CDR2 reads YFSETQ. Trimming took 0 bases from V and 2 from J, leaving 17 bases between them.

Points on this clone: Other DNA variants within this sample encode the same CDR3. V gene TRBV18 combines with J gene TRBJ2-1; D unresolved. CDR1 is KGHSH, CDR2 LQKENI, per germline. Trimming stripped 2 bases from V and 3 bases from J, with 5 bases between. The CDR3 runs to 13 residues. The CDR3 loop reads CASSPAGYNEQFF. As DNA, the CDR3 is TGTGCCAGCTCACCAGCCGGCTACAATGAGCAGTTCTTC.

The J gene is TRBJ1-2, the V gene TRBV10-3, with D possibly being TRBD1 (5 bases). CDR3 length equals 15 residues. V shed 0 bases and J shed 2 bases, with 10 bases lying between them. The V gene's germline CDR1 is ENHRY and CDR2 SYGVKD. The CDR3 loop is CAISESERGNYGYTF. In nucleotides, the CDR3 is TGTGCCATCAGTGAGTCGGAAAGGGGAAACTATGGCTACACCTTC.

This clone was found a few times. The V call is TRBV9, the J call TRBJ2-2; D uncertain. Trimming cost V 0 bases and J 6 bases, with 15 bases left between them. CDR3 size: 16 residues. Germline V lookup: CDR1 SGDLS, CDR2 YYNGEE. The CDR3 coding sequence is TGTGCCAGCAGCGTAGCTTATCAGGTGTTAGCCGGGGAGCTGTTTTTT. Translating gives CASSVAYQVLAGELFF.

This clone was counted a few times. The chain has TRBV7-2 and TRBJ2-3; D may be TRBD1 (5 bases). Germline V gene lookup returns CDR1 SGHTA and CDR2 FQGNSA. This CDR3 contains 15 residues. V was shortened by 5 bases and J by 2 bases, with 14 bases between the two germline ends. The CDR3 DNA sequence: TGTGCCAGCAGCACCCCCCCGACAGTCACAGATACGCAGTATTTT. Amino acid sequence: CASSTPPTVTDTQYF. Drawing the rest from reference TRBV7-2 and TRBJ2-3, the complete variable domain is GAGVSQSPSNKVTEKGKDVELRCDPISGHTALYWYRQSLGQGLEFLIYFQGNSAPDKSGLPSDRFSAERTGGSVSTLTIQRTQQEDSAVYLCASSTPPTVTDTQYFGPGTRLTVL.

The rearrangement joins TRBV4-1 to TRBJ1-5; 7 bases agree with TRBD1. Germline-derived CDR1 and CDR2 are MGHRA and YSYEKL. The CDR3 contains 18 residues. The V gene end was trimmed by 0 bases and the J gene end by 3 bases; junction bases not matched to a gene: 11. Written as DNA, the CDR3 is TGCGCCAGCAGCCAAGATCTGGGAAGGAGGGGGCTCAATCAGCCCCAGCATTTT. Encoded protein: CASSQDLGRRGLNQPQHF.

This clone has more than one count but fewer than ten. J is TRBJ1-5 and V is TRBV29-1; D unresolved. This CDR3 has 13 residues. The germline CDR1 and CDR2 sequences are SQVTM and ANQGSEA. V lost 4 bases and J lost 0, with 7 bases in between. CDR3 in amino acids: CSVGSFSNQPQHF. The CDR3 DNA reads TGCAGCGTTGGGAGTTTTAGCAATCAGCCCCAGCATTTT.

This clone has a handful of counts. The junction and the germline gene differ at one end; a read error may be behind it. The chain combines TRBV7-6 with TRBJ2-5; 9 positions match TRBD2. This CDR3 comprises 13 residues. Germline loops: CDR1 SGHVS, CDR2 FNYEAQ. The CDR3 here is CASSLPLAGAIDF. The CDR3 nucleotides are TGTGCCAGCAGCTTACCGTTAGCGGGAGCCATAGACTTC.

The chain uses TRBV25-1 and TRBJ2-6; D uncertain. This CDR3 has 14 residues. The germline V gene has CDR1 MGHDK and CDR2 SYGVNS. The V and J ends lost 6 bases and 0 bases respectively, with 6 bases between them. The CDR3 region has the DNA TGTGCCAGCAGCCCTACCTCTGGGGCCAACGTCCTGACTTTC. Translation gives CASSPTSGANVLTF.

This clone appeared a few times. This chain uses TRBV7-6 with TRBJ2-1, with a tentative D call TRBD2 (5 bases). Per germline, CDR1 SGHVS and CDR2 FNYEAQ. The ends were cut back, 1 base at V and 4 bases at J, with 14 bases in the middle. The CDR3 has 16 residues. CDR3 nucleotides: TGTGCCAGCAGCTTAGAGGGTCGGAGACTATACAATGAGCAGTTCTTC. Amino acids: CASSLEGRRLYNEQFF.

The V gene is TRBV6-1, the J gene TRBJ2-7; D is undetermined. The CDR3 is 15 residues long. CDR1 and CDR2 (germline): MNHNS, SASEGT. V was clipped by 6 bases and J by 0 bases, with 15 bases between them. For the CDR3, the DNA is TGTGCCAGCAGCCCTCTTGGGCGAAGCTCCTACGAGCAGTACGTC. Translating it yields CASSPLGRSSYEQYV.

This clone came up a few times. The chain links TRBV11-2 to TRBJ1-1, with D maybe TRBD1 (5 bases). CDR1 SGHAT and CDR2 FQNNGV come from the germline V gene. This CDR3 region has 18 residues. Trimming shortened V by 9 bases and J by 1 base, and 27 bases separated the two germline ends. The CDR3 DNA sequence: TGTGCCAGTTCGCGGTTTATAGAGGGGACTATCACGAACACTGAAGCTTTCTTT. Amino acid sequence: CASSRFIEGTITNTEAFF. The complete variable domain, with remaining parts taken from reference TRBV11-2 and TRBJ1-1, reads EAGVAQSPRYKIIEKRQSVAFWCNPISGHATLYWYQQILGQGPKLLIQFQNNGVVDDSQLPKDRFSAERLKGVDSTLKIQPAKLEDSAVYLCASSRFIEGTITNTEAFFGQGTRLTVV.

The CDR3 spells CASSFKRGSTEAFF. The CDR3 DNA follows: TGTGCCAGCAGTTTCAAAAGGGGAAGCACTGAAGCTTTCTTT. This chain uses TRBV27 with TRBJ1-1; a weak D match, TRBD1 (5 bases). The germline V gene has CDR1 MNHEY and CDR2 SMNVEV (reference sequence). The length of the CDR3 is 14 residues. Trimming pared 3 bases from V and 4 bases from J, leaving 12 bases between.

The chain has TRBV4-2 and TRBJ2-2; 9 nucleotides agree with TRBD1. The CDR3 is 15 amino acids. Losses at the gene ends were 1 base for V and 3 bases for J; bases not matched to a gene: 0. Germline V CDR1 and CDR2: LGHNA, YNFKEQ. The CDR3 DNA follows: TGTGCCAGCAGCCAAGGGACAGGGGACACCGGGGAGCTGTTTTTT. Protein sequence: CASSQGTGDTGELFF.

There are a few counts of this clone. The chain combines TRBV5-8 with TRBJ2-2; maybe TRBD1 (5 bases). Germline lookup yields CDR1 SGHTS and CDR2 YDEGEE. V was trimmed by 4 bases and J by 4 bases, leaving 14 bases between them. The CDR3 has 15 amino acids. The CDR3: CASSPTGLSTGELFF. The CDR3 nucleotides are TGTGCCAGCAGCCCTACAGGTTTAAGCACCGGGGAGCTGTTTTTT.

The table lists this clone with a few counts. The chain has TRBV5-5 and TRBJ1-4; no firm D call. V gave up 2 bases and J gave up 8 bases, with 10 bases separating them. CDR1 SGHKS and CDR2 YYEKEE come from the germline V gene (reference sequence). This CDR3 contains 13 residues. CDR3 DNA sequence: TGTGCCAGCAGCTTCCGGGGTGGCGAAAAACTGTTTTTT. Its protein is CASSFRGGEKLFF.

The sample holds a few counts of this clone. V is TRBV6-5 and J is TRBJ2-5; TRBD1 might be the D (5 bases). The V gene lost 7 bases and the J gene lost 0 bases, with 6 bases spanning the gap. CDR3 length equals 12 residues. Germline V gene lookup returns CDR1 MNHEY and CDR2 SVGAGI. DNA of the CDR3: TGTGCCAGCAAGGGGAACCAAGAGACCCAGTACTTC. Translation: CASKGNQETQYF.

This sequence joins TRBV7-9 and TRBJ2-1; 10 bases match TRBD1. The V gene's germline CDR1 is SEHNR and CDR2 FQNEAQ (reference sequence). CDR3 length: 16 amino acids. Unmatched junction bases numbered 9, after V lost 5 bases and J lost 5 bases. DNA of the CDR3: TGTGCCAGCAGCCTAGAGGGGACAGGGGACAACAATGAGCAGTTCTTC. This gives the protein CASSLEGTGDNNEQFF.

This chain joins TRBV29-1 and TRBJ1-2, with 11 bases fitting TRBD1. The CDR3 spans 13 residues. Germline V gene lookup returns CDR1 SQVTM and CDR2 ANQGSEA. J lost 7 bases, V lost 6 bases, and 7 bases had no gene match. CDR3 amino acids: CSVGTGGNSGYTF. The CDR3 DNA reads as TGCAGCGTGGGGACAGGGGGTAACAGTGGCTACACCTTC.

This clone was seen only a few times. J is TRBJ1-1 and V is TRBV13; D remains unclear. Per the germline V gene, CDR1 is PRHDT and CDR2 is FYEKMQ (reference sequence). The CDR3 extends over 14 amino acids. The V gene lost 5 bases and the J gene lost 1 base, with 11 bases spanning the gap. Written as DNA, the CDR3 is TGTGCCAGCAGCGAAGGGCGGGGGAACACTGAAGCTTTCTTT. Encoded protein: CASSEGRGNTEAFF.

This clone showed up just a few times. This chain connects TRBV7-9 to TRBJ2-7, with 12 bases fitting TRBD2. Unmatched junction bases numbered 3, after V lost 3 bases and J lost 0 bases. Germline assignment: CDR1 SEHNR and CDR2 FQNEAQ (reference sequence). There are 16 residues in the CDR3. The CDR3 sequence: CASSFGLAGSSYEQYF. The CDR3 DNA reads as TGTGCCAGCAGCTTTGGACTAGCGGGGAGCTCCTACGAGCAGTACTTC. The full variable domain, in which reference TRBV7-9 and TRBJ2-7 provide the parts outside the CDR3, is DTGVSQNPRHKITKRGQNVTFRCDPISEHNRLYWYRQTLGQGPEFLTYFQNEAQLEKSRLLSDRFSAERPKGSFSTLEIQRTEQGDSAMYLCASSFGLAGSSYEQYFGPGTRLTVT.